This TCR beta chain originates from a study of cytomegalovirus exposure and HLA in healthy donors. Study outcomes and limitations: The study listed 150 to 200 cytomegalovirus-associated TCR beta chains.

Comments on this clone: Its target is unknown.

The V gene's germline CDR1 is SGHNT and CDR2 YYREEE (reference sequence). There are 15 residues in the CDR3. V was pared by 4 bases and J by 5 bases, with 15 bases between. Clones were read by immunoSEQ multiplex PCR, and TCRdb kept only the in-frame ones, dropping some. This table holds approximately 180,000 clones, just under 90% found once. The receptor's source is a woman aged 30 to 39 in good health and CMV-seronegative. The chain uses TRBV5-4 and TRBJ2-2; tentatively, D is TRBD2 (6 bases). The sample comprised PBMCs. In DNA, the CDR3 is TGTGCCAGCAGCCAATTCGGGCGGGATACCGGGGAGCTGTTTTTT. Residues: CASSQFGRDTGELFF.